This T cell receptor (beta chain) was profiled in a study of OX40 agonist ivuxolimab in advanced cancers. Germline loops: CDR1 SGHVS, CDR2 FNYEAQ. Unmatched junction bases numbered 3, after V lost 5 bases and J lost 3 bases. The CDR3 consists of 14 residues. Profiling relied on immunoSEQ multiplex PCR, and the TCRdb table lists in-frame clones only, not all of them. The repertoire holds some 45,000 clones, with about nine tenths as singletons. Sequenced material: CD4+ or CD8+ T cells sorted from blood, taken in a trial of the OX40 agonist ivuxolimab. The clonotype originates from an adult with an advanced solid tumor such as melanoma, head and neck, liver or kidney cancer. V usage is TRBV7-6 and J usage is TRBJ2-3; 9 nucleotides agree with TRBD1. CDR3 amino acids: CASSLGTGTDTQYF. The CDR3, as DNA: TGTGCCAGCAGCCTCGGGACAGGGACAGATACGCAGTATTTT.